This TCR beta chain was identified during a study of blood T cells in healthy people across ages. With regard to this clonotype: The antigen remains unidentified. Possible read error: a much larger clone is one base away.

This CDR3 has 15 amino acids. The germline gives CDR1 MGHDK, CDR2 SYGVNS. Trimming cost V 2 bases and J 12 bases, with 23 bases left between them. Study-wide findings and caveats: With naive T cell percentage, TCR beta diversity showed a strong correlation. More naive CD4+ cells and higher diversity were found in long-lived than in aged donors.

For the second PCR, which ran for roughly 7 to 11 cycles, a sample-barcoded 5' primer and a J-beta primer mix were used. Every cDNA molecule bore a tag from a template-switch adaptor containing 12 random nucleotides. A single record per CDR3 protein comes from TCRdb applying MiXCR to the 5' RACE reads. Of hundreds of thousands of distinct CDR3 sequences listed, approximately 30% are singletons. Sequenced material: blood. The receptor was derived from a woman aged 80 or older in good health. This chain connects TRBV25-1 to TRBJ2-7; D may be TRBD2 (6 bases). In nucleotides, the CDR3 is TGTGCCAGCAGTGAAACCGGACTATTCGGAGAGACCCGGTACTTC. It translates to CASSETGLFGETRYF.